This T cell receptor beta chain was captured in a study of cytomegalovirus exposure and HLA in healthy donors. Points from the study as a whole: Later on, a genetic analysis was performed. It linked a missense variant in DCLRE1C with V- and J-gene trimming of TCR beta.

Points on this clone: What it recognizes is unknown.

This PCR relied on a set of 60 Vbeta primers and 13 Jbeta primers. Generated by immunoSEQ multiplex PCR, the TCRdb table keeps only in-frame clones and is missing some. The table lists about 130,000 clones, roughly 85% of them singletons. This CDR3 spans 10 amino acids. V was clipped by 4 bases and J by 5 bases, with 3 bases between them. CDR1 is MDHEN, CDR2 SYDVKM, per germline. Input material: PBMCs. The rearrangement uses TRBV28 and TRBJ2-7, with D hard to call. The TCR was taken from a woman aged 40 to 50 in good health and CMV-seropositive. The CDR3 reads CASSSDEQYF. CDR3 DNA: TGTGCCAGCAGTTCTGACGAGCAGTACTTC.